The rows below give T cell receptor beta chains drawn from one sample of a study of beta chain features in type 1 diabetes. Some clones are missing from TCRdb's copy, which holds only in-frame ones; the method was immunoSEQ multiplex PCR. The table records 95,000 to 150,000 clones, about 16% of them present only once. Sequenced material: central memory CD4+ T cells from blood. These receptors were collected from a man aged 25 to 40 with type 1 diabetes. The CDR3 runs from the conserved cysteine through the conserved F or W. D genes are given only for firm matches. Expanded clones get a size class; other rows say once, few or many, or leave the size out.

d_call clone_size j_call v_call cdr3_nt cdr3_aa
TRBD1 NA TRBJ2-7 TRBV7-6 TGTGCCAGCAGCTTAGGGGCAGGGGGCATGTACGAGCAGTACTTC CASSLGAGGMYEQYF
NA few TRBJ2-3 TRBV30 TGTGCCTGGAACCCCGGGGGCACAGATACGCAGTATTTT CAWNPGGTDTQYF
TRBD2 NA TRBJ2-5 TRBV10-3 TGTGCCATCAGTGAGGGCGCTAGCGGGGGGTCCAGGCAAGAGACCCAGTACTTC CAISEGASGGSRQETQYF
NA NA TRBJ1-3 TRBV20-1 TGCAGTGCTAGAGGGGGAAACACCATATATTTT CSARGGNTIYF
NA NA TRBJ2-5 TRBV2 TGTGCCAGCGGCCCGGGGGCTGGGGAGACCCAGTACTTC CASGPGAGETQYF
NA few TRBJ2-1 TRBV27 TGTGCCAGCAGTTTGATGGGTAGGGTCAATGAGCAGTTCTTC CASSLMGRVNEQFF
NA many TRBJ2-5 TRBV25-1 TGTGCCAGCAGTGAATCCCTGACATTCCAAGAGACCCAGTACTTC CASSESLTFQETQYF
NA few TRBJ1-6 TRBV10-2 TGCGCCAGCAGTGAGTCGAATAATTCACCCCTCCACTTT CASSESNNSPLHF
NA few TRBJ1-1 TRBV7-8 TGTGCCAGCAGCCCCCGTAGGAACACTGAAGCTTTCTTT CASSPRRNTEAFF
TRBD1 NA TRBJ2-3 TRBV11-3 TGTGCCAGCAGCTTCCGCAGGGGGTCAAGCACAGATACGCAGTATTTT CASSFRRGSSTDTQYF
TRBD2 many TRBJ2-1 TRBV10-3 TGTGCCATCAGCGGGACTAGCGGGGGGTACAATGAGCAGTTCTTC CAISGTSGGYNEQFF
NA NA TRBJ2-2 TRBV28 TGTGCCAGCAGTGCAGGGAACACCGGGGAGCTGTTTTTT CASSAGNTGELFF
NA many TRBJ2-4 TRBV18 TGTGCCAGCTCACCAGCAGGGATAGACATTCAGTACTTC CASSPAGIDIQYF
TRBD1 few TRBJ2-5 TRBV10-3 TGTGCCAGCACCACGAGGGGACAGCAAGAGACCCAGTACTTC CASTTRGQQETQYF
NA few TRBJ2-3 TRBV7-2 TGTGCCAGCAGCTTTCGGGACGGAAGCACAGATACGCAGTATTTT CASSFRDGSTDTQYF
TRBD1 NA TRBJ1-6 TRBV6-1 TGTGCCAGCACGACAGGGGCTAATTCACCCCTCCACTTT CASTTGANSPLHF
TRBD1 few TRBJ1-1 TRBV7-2 TGTGCCAGCAGCGGACAGGAAAACACTGAAGCTTTCTTT CASSGQENTEAFF
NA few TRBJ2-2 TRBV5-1 TGCGCCAGCAGGGGGAGTTTGAACACCGGGGAGCTGTTTTTT CASRGSLNTGELFF
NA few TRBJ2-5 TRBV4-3 TGCGCCAGCAGCCAAGATTTCAGCGGCAAAGAGACCCAGTACTTC CASSQDFSGKETQYF
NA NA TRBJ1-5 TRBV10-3 TGTGCCATCGCGGGGCTTTACAATCAGCCCCAGCATTTT CAIAGLYNQPQHF
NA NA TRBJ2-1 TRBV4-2 TGTGCCAGCAGCCAAGGCCGGGACAACAATGAGCAGTTCTTC CASSQGRDNNEQFF
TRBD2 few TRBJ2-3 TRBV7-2 TGTGCCAGCAGCCAGACGTATGTAGCGGGGGCAGATACGCAGTATTTT CASSQTYVAGADTQYF
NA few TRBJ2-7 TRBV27 TGTGCCAGCAGTTCCGGGGGACCTACCTACGAGCAGTACTTC CASSSGGPTYEQYF
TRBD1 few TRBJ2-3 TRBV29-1 TGCAGCGTTGAAGGTGGAGGCGCAGGGGGCGATGCCCATACGCAGTATTTT CSVEGGGAGGDAHTQYF
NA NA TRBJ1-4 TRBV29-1 TGCAGCGTCGGGGGCACTAATGAAAAACTGTTTTTT CSVGGTNEKLFF
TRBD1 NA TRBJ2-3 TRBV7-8 TGTGCCAGCAGCGCGATGGGACAGCCATTAGATACGCAGTATTTT CASSAMGQPLDTQYF
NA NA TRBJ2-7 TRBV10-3 TGTGCCTCATCTCCTGGGCGGGCGAGGGAGAGGGAGCAGTACTTC CASSPGRAREREQYF
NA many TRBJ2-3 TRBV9 TGTGCCAGCAGCCTAACTAGCCGTCTTGAAGATACGCAGTATTTT CASSLTSRLEDTQYF
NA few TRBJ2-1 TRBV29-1 TGCAGCGTTGAAGGCCCGGTGAGCTCCTACAATGAGCAGTTCTTC CSVEGPVSSYNEQFF
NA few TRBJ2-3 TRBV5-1 TGCGCCAGCAGCGCCACAGGGGACTTCACAGATACGCAGTATTTT CASSATGDFTDTQYF
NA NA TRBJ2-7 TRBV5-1 TGCGCCAGCAGCTTGGAGACAGGACATTCCTACGAGCAGTACTTC CASSLETGHSYEQYF
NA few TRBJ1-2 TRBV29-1 TGCAGCGTTGAAGATCAAGAGGGAGGAAGGGGCTACACCTTC CSVEDQEGGRGYTF
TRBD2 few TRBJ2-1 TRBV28 TGTGCCAGCAGGAGGGGACTAGCCTCCTACAATGAGCAGTTCTTC CASRRGLASYNEQFF
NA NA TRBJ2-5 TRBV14 TGTGCCAGCAGCCGAGGGGGGGTTGAGACCCAGTACTTC CASSRGGVETQYF
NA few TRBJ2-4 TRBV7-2 TGTGCCAGCAGCTTAGCGGCTTTGGACATTCAGTACTTC CASSLAALDIQYF
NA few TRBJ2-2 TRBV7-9 TGTGCCAGCACTCTAGCCGGGGAGCTGTTTTTT CASTLAGELFF
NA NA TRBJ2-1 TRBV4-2 TGTGCCAGCAGCCAAGCCGGTTACAATGAGCAGTTCTTC CASSQAGYNEQFF
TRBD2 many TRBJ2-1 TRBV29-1 TGCAGCGTAATCCCTGGACTAGCGGGGGGTCCCTACAATGAGCAGTTCTTC CSVIPGLAGGPYNEQFF
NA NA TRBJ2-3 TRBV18 TGTGCCAGCTCATCACAGGTAACAGATACGCAGTATTTT CASSSQVTDTQYF
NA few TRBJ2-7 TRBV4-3 TGCGCCAGCAGCGCTCAAGGTGGAGTGGAGCAGTACTTC CASSAQGGVEQYF
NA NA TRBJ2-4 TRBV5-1 TGCGCCAGCAGGGCGGGTAACATTCAGTACTTC CASRAGNIQYF
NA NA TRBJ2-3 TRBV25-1 TGTGCCAGCAGTGATCACGGCACTAGCACAGATACGCAGTATTTT CASSDHGTSTDTQYF
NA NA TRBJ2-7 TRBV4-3 TGCGCCAGCAGCCCAGGCGTTTTGGGCGGCCAGGGACGGGCCGAGCAGTACTTC CASSPGVLGGQGRAEQYF
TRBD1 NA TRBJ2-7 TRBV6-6 TGTGCCAGCAGTCACCGTTTGGGACAGGGGCAAAACGAGCAGTACTTC CASSHRLGQGQNEQYF
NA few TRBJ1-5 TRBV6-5 TGTGCCAGCAGAGGGGGTAGCAATCAGCCCCAGCATTTT CASRGGSNQPQHF
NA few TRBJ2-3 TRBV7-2 TGTGCCAGCAGGCTAAGTACGGGCACAGATACGCAGTATTTT CASRLSTGTDTQYF
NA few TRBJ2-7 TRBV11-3 TGTGCCAGCAGCCGTCGGACAGCGTACGAGCAGTACTTC CASSRRTAYEQYF
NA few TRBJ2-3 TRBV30 TGTGCCTGGAGTTTAGGGTTATTCACAGATACGCAGTATTTT CAWSLGLFTDTQYF
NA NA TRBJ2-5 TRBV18 TGTGCCAGCCCTCCAGGGTATCTAGAGACCCAGTACTTC CASPPGYLETQYF
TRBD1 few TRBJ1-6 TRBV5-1 TGCGCCAGCAGCCCGGGACAGGGGTTATCACCCCTCCACTTT CASSPGQGLSPLHF
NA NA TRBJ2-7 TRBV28 TGTGCCAGCAGCGGGGCCGGGTCCCAGTACTTC CASSGAGSQYF
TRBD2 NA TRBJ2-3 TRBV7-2 TGTGCCAGCAGCTTAGCGCGAGCGGGGGCTAGCACAGATACGCAGTATTTT CASSLARAGASTDTQYF